This T cell receptor beta chain was identified in a study of shared clonotypes between healthy human individuals. On the study more broadly: Per-donor plates numbered three CD4 naive, three CD4 memory, two CD8 naive and one CD8 memory. The study's findings and limits: Rarefaction showed that sequencing of sorted subsets was incomplete (despite large depth).

Looked up from germline, CDR1 is SGHRS and CDR2 is YFSETQ. The CDR3 totals 14 residues. Trimming stripped 4 bases from V and 1 base from J, with 10 bases between. Notes on this clone: Antigen: not known.

The naive CD8 subset, CD45RO-negative cells positively selected for CCR7, excluded terminally differentiated effector memory CD45RA+ cells. Using immunoSEQ multiplex PCR, the repertoire was profiled, and TCRdb retains in-frame clones only, with some absent. The sample shows over 2,000,000 clones, just over 90% of them seen only once. The sample was naive CD8+ T cells from PBMCs. The V call is TRBV5-1, the J call TRBJ2-3; D possibly corresponds to TRBD2 (6 bases). This receptor was taken from a young man in good health. Some clones in this sample may be carry-over from other donors' samples. CDR3 DNA: TGCGCCAGCAGCCCAGCGGGCGGCACAGATACGCAGTATTTT. Amino acids: CASSPAGGTDTQYF. Looking up the rest from reference TRBV5-1 and TRBJ2-3 gives the full variable domain: KAGVTQTPRYLIKTRGQQVTLSCSPISGHRSVSWYQQTPGQGLQFLFEYFSETQRNKGNFPGRFSGRQFSNSRSEMNVSTLELGDSALYLCASSPAGGTDTQYFGPGTRLTVL.